The 26 T cell receptor beta chains in this list originate from one sample, sequenced in a study of shared clonotypes between healthy human individuals. TCRdb's table, derived via immunoSEQ multiplex PCR, lists solely in-frame clones and lacks some. The profile shows about 1.1 million clones, around three quarters of them singletons. Sequenced: memory CD4+ T cells from PBMCs. Regarding subset: CD45RA-negative fraction. Source of these receptors: a man aged 18 to 29 in good health. Some clones in this sample may be carry-over from other donors' samples.

This chain links TRBV29-1 with TRBJ1-2; tentatively, D is TRBD1 (5 bases). Trimming cost V 4 bases and J 5 bases, with 11 bases left between them. CDR3 size: 12 residues. Germline CDR1 is SQVTM and CDR2 is ANQGSEA. CDR3: CSVGRVRYGYTF. The CDR3 DNA reads as TGCAGCGTTGGCAGGGTGCGGTATGGCTACACCTTC.

The chain couples TRBV5-1 to TRBJ1-3, with a tentative D call TRBD1 (6 bases). CDR1 is SGHRS, CDR2 YFSETQ, per germline. Trimming removed 4 bases at V and 4 bases at J, with 15 bases between. The CDR3 runs 15 residues. CDR3 region: CASSGRSGAGNTIYF. The DNA of the CDR3 is TGCGCCAGCAGCGGTCGGTCAGGGGCCGGAAACACCATATATTTT.

V gene TRBV13 combines with J gene TRBJ2-5; 8 bases agree with TRBD1. V trimming: 5 bases; J trimming: 2 bases; junction bases outside the gene matches: 7. CDR1 and CDR2 from the germline V gene are PRHDT and FYEKMQ (reference sequence). The CDR3 runs 15 residues. CDR3 sequence reads: CASSLGQGGQETQYF. CDR3 coding DNA: TGTGCCAGCAGCCTTGGACAGGGTGGTCAAGAGACCCAGTACTTC.

V and J are TRBV10-3 and TRBJ1-3; D gene ambiguous. V lost 4 bases, J lost 4 bases, and 2 bases lay in between. In germline, CDR1 is ENHRY, CDR2 SYGVKD. This CDR3 region has 11 residues. The CDR3 DNA is TGTGCCATCAGTGTCGGAAACACCATATATTTT. It yields the protein CAISVGNTIYF.

The CDR3 sequence is CASSTGSGCQETQYF. DNA for the CDR3: TGTGCCAGCAGCACCGGATCCGGGTGTCAAGAGACCCAGTACTTC. V usage is TRBV21-1 and J usage is TRBJ2-5; the D call in the table, TRBD2, was not verified against the DNA. TRBV21-1 is flagged as a pseudogene. The CDR3 extends over 15 amino acids.

This rearrangement joins TRBV7-2 to TRBJ2-1; TRBD1 might be the D (5 bases). The CDR3 contains 12 residues. The germline V and J ends were trimmed by 6 bases and 8 bases, with 11 bases remaining between them. Per germline, CDR1 SGHTA and CDR2 FQGNSA. Written as DNA, the CDR3 is TGTGCCAGCAGGATAAGGGGTGATGAGCAGTTCTTC. This sequence encodes CASRIRGDEQFF.

In this sample, this clone turned up a few times. The chain has TRBV7-2 and TRBJ2-1, with 9 bases fitting TRBD2. There are 15 residues in the CDR3. After removal of 5 bases from V and 7 bases from J, the junction contained 9 bases not matched to a gene. Germline V gene data show CDR1 as SGHTA and CDR2 as FQGNSA. Here the CDR3 DNA reads TGTGCCAGCAGCCGAATGGCGGGAGGGTGGAATGAGCAGTTCTTC. It translates to CASSRMAGGWNEQFF.

DNA for the CDR3: TGTGCCAGCAGCCAAGAGGGGGGGGAAGCTTTCTTT. Residues: CASSQEGGEAFF. The chain is built from TRBV4-2 and TRBJ1-1, with D perhaps TRBD1 (5 bases). Per the germline V gene, CDR1 is LGHNA and CDR2 is YNFKEQ. The CDR3 is made up of 12 amino acids. Trimming took off 0 bases at V and 8 bases at J, with 7 bases between the two ends.

V gene TRBV5-6 combines with J gene TRBJ2-1, with D tentatively TRBD1 or TRBD2 (5 bases each). CDR3 length: 15 amino acids. From germline, CDR1 is SGHDT and CDR2 YYEEEE. V lost 3 bases and J lost 0, with 10 bases in between. The CDR3 region is CASSSGPTSYNEQFF. The CDR3 DNA reads TGTGCCAGCAGCTCGGGACCTACCTCCTACAATGAGCAGTTCTTC. The full variable domain, with the rest looked up from reference TRBV5-6 and TRBJ2-1, is DAGVTQSPTHLIKTRGQQVTLRCSPKSGHDTVSWYQQALGQGPQFIFQYYEEEERQRGNFPDRFSGHQFPNYSSELNVNALLLGDSALYLCASSSGPTSYNEQFFGPGTRLTVL.

V and J are TRBV10-3 and TRBJ1-3, with no clear D. V dropped 3 bases and J dropped 0 bases, with 3 bases sitting between them. The CDR3 extends over 13 amino acids. Germline V gives CDR1 ENHRY, CDR2 SYGVKD. The chain's CDR3 is CAISDNSGNTIYF. The DNA for the CDR3 is TGTGCCATCAGTGACAACTCTGGAAACACCATATATTTT.

Worth noting for this clone: This CDR3 is also generated by other DNA sequences in the sample. The chain joins TRBV5-1 to TRBJ2-5; D perhaps matches TRBD2 (6 bases). The CDR3 extends over 15 amino acids. The germline V gene has CDR1 SGHRS and CDR2 YFSETQ. V was pared by 4 bases and J by 2 bases, with 15 bases between. This CDR3 is CASSLIGTRQETQYF. CDR3 sequence (DNA): TGCGCCAGCAGCCTCATCGGGACTCGTCAAGAGACCCAGTACTTC.

The V and J genes are TRBV7-9 and TRBJ1-2; possible D gene TRBD1, 5 bases. Germline V gives CDR1 SEHNR, CDR2 FQNEAQ (reference sequence). CDR3 size: 14 residues. V was clipped by 4 bases and J by 9 bases, with 18 bases between them. The CDR3 here is CASSSLRDGTSYTF. The CDR3 DNA reads TGTGCCAGCAGCTCTTTAAGGGATGGGACGAGCTACACCTTC.

A note on this clone: Other DNA sequences in this sample translate to the same CDR3. The CDR3 region is CASSDRAGANVLTF. In DNA form, the CDR3 reads TGTGCCAGTTCGGACAGGGCTGGGGCCAACGTCCTGACTTTC. The V gene is TRBV9, the J gene TRBJ2-6; 8 positions agree with TRBD1. The V gene end was trimmed by 8 bases and the J gene end by 2 bases; junction bases not matched to a gene: 3. CDR1 is SGDLS, CDR2 YYNGEE, per germline. This CDR3 region has 14 residues.

CDR3 DNA: TGCGCCAGCAGCCAAGAACCCAGGTCTAGCGGGACAGACTACAATGAGCAGTTCTTC. This codes for CASSQEPRSSGTDYNEQFF. The chain has TRBV4-3 and TRBJ2-1; TRBD2 matches at 9 bases. J was trimmed by 3 bases and V by 0 bases; bases with no gene match: 12. The CDR3 has 19 residues. The germline gives CDR1 LGHNA, CDR2 YSLEER.

The chain is built from TRBV5-4 and TRBJ1-4; 8 nucleotides agree with TRBD1. The germline gives CDR1 SGHNT, CDR2 YYREEE (reference sequence). V gave up 1 base and J gave up 2 bases; unmatched junction bases: 4. CDR3 size: 16 residues. The chain's CDR3 is CASSLQGAGTNEKLFF. The CDR3 region has the DNA TGTGCCAGCAGCTTGCAGGGGGCTGGGACTAATGAAAAACTGTTTTTT.

CDR3 sequence (DNA): TGTGCCCGATTAAGGACCAATGAGCAGTTCTTC. Its protein product is CARLRTNEQFF. The V gene is TRBV5-4, the J gene TRBJ2-1; D not certain. This CDR3 region has 11 residues. V lost 10 bases, J lost 6 bases, and 11 bases lay in between. Germline CDR1 is SGHNT and CDR2 is YYREEE (reference sequence).

This clone was counted a single time. The rearrangement uses TRBV27 and TRBJ2-7; 12 bases map to TRBD2. The germline V gene has CDR1 MNHEY and CDR2 SMNVEV (reference sequence). With V trimmed by 6 bases and J by 3 bases, 12 bases remained unmatched. This CDR3 comprises 17 residues. The CDR3 protein is CASRRLAGGLPVYEQYF. The CDR3 DNA follows: TGTGCCAGCAGACGCCTAGCGGGAGGGCTCCCCGTCTACGAGCAGTACTTC.

Comment on this clone: The junction and the germline gene differ at one end; a read error may be behind it. The genes are TRBV6-1 and TRBJ2-5, with 14 bases that match TRBD2. Per the germline V gene, CDR1 is MNHNS and CDR2 is SASEGT. The CDR3 runs to 16 residues. CDR3 DNA sequence: TGTGCCATCAGTGAGTCGGGGACTAGCGGGAGAGAGACCCAGTACTTC. Amino acid sequence: CAISESGTSGRETQYF.

The gene calls are TRBV5-1 and TRBJ2-3, with TRBD1 matching over 7 bases. The CDR3 has 14 residues. V was clipped by 2 bases and J by 4 bases; unmatched bases: 4. The germline V gene encodes CDR1 SGHRS and CDR2 YFSETQ. The CDR3 reads CASSFLTGADTQYF. The CDR3 region has the DNA TGCGCCAGCAGCTTTCTTACAGGGGCAGATACGCAGTATTTT.

V usage is TRBV5-4 and J usage is TRBJ1-2; 9 nucleotides agree with TRBD1. The V gene end was trimmed by 5 bases and the J gene end by 6 bases; junction bases not matched to a gene: 11. Looked up from germline, CDR1 is SGHNT and CDR2 is YYREEE (reference sequence). The CDR3 extends over 15 amino acids. The DNA for the CDR3 is TGTGCCAGCAGGGTACAGGGGGCGAGAACGCATGGCTACACCTTC. It translates to CASRVQGARTHGYTF.

The chain couples TRBV28 to TRBJ2-7; 9 bases fit TRBD1. The CDR3 sequence is 15 residues long. CDR1 MDHEN and CDR2 SYDVKM come from the germline V gene. V lost 3 bases and J lost 2; bases outside the gene matches: 5. The DNA of the CDR3 is TGTGCCAGCAGTTTTCATGGACAGGGGACCTACGAGCAGTACTTC. Translation gives CASSFHGQGTYEQYF.

With regard to this clone: A much larger clone lies one base from this, so it may be a read error. Different DNA sequences within this sample yield the same CDR3. The V call is TRBV11-3, the J call TRBJ2-1, with no clear D. In germline, CDR1 is SGHNT, CDR2 YENEEA. The CDR3 contains 13 residues. V was trimmed by 1 base and J by 3 bases, leaving 4 bases between them. The chain's CDR3 is CASSLGGYNEQFF. CDR3 sequence (DNA): TGTGCCAGCAGCTTAGGCGGCTACAATGAGCAGTTCTTC.

The V gene is TRBV5-1, the J gene TRBJ1-3; possibly TRBD1 for D (5 bases). V was pared by 4 bases and J by 0 bases, with 14 bases between. Germline loops: CDR1 SGHRS, CDR2 YFSETQ. This CDR3 contains 16 residues. The CDR3 spells CASSPVGGFSGNTIYF. The DNA of the CDR3 is TGCGCCAGCAGCCCAGTCGGGGGGTTCTCTGGAAACACCATATATTTT.

V gene TRBV29-1 combines with J gene TRBJ2-5, with TRBD2 as a possible D gene (5 bases). CDR3 length equals 12 residues. Germline V gene data show CDR1 as SQVTM and CDR2 as ANQGSEA. Trimming stripped 4 bases from V and 5 bases from J, with 11 bases between. The chain's CDR3 is CSVGRSGETQYF. The CDR3, as DNA: TGCAGCGTTGGGAGGTCCGGGGAGACCCAGTACTTC.

The gene calls are TRBV7-8 and TRBJ2-1; D ambiguous. Trimming took 5 bases from V and 3 from J, leaving 17 bases between them. Germline V gene data show CDR1 as SGHVS and CDR2 as FQNEAQ. There are 16 residues in the CDR3. DNA of the CDR3: TGTGCCAGCAGCACCCGGTCCCGCCACCTCTACAATGAGCAGTTCTTC. Translating gives CASSTRSRHLYNEQFF.

The gene calls are TRBV2 and TRBJ2-7; 8 nucleotides line up with TRBD1. CDR1 SNHLY and CDR2 FYNNEI come from the germline V gene. The CDR3 runs to 14 residues. Unmatched junction bases numbered 6, after V lost 6 bases and J lost 2 bases. This chain's CDR3 is CASSESTGAYEQYF. Written as DNA, the CDR3 is TGTGCCAGCAGCGAATCGACAGGGGCCTACGAGCAGTACTTC.